This T cell receptor (beta chain) comes out of a study of shared clonotypes between healthy human individuals. General study points: Clonotypes shared by all four donors outscored non-shared clonotypes in generation probability. Sorted-subset samples were not fully sequenced, rarefaction indicated.

Using immunoSEQ multiplex PCR, the repertoire was profiled, and TCRdb retains in-frame clones only, with some absent. Of 2 million or so clones in the sample, around 96% were seen once. Per the germline V gene, CDR1 is WSHSY and CDR2 is SAAADI. This CDR3 is 13 amino acids long. Regarding this clone: What it binds is unknown.

CD45RO-negative, CCR7-selected cells formed the naive CD8 fraction, which excluded terminally differentiated effector memory CD45RA+ cells. V and J are TRBV10-2 and TRBJ2-7, with 8 bases matching TRBD1. This receptor was identified in a man between 18 and 29 years old in good health. The material sequenced was naive CD8+ T cells sorted from blood. The CDR3: CAAGGGFAYEQYF. CDR3 coding DNA: TGCGCAGCAGGGGGCGGGTTTGCCTACGAGCAGTACTTC.